A single sample gave rise to the 27 T cell receptor beta chains below, sequenced in a study of blood T cell repertoires in COVID-19. Sequenced by immunoSEQ multiplex PCR; TCRdb stores in-frame clones only, minus some. This table has about 260,000 clones, around nine tenths appearing once. Sequences were obtained from peripheral blood. These TCRs come from a man in his forties who had recovered from COVID-19.

The rearrangement uses TRBV7-2 and TRBJ2-1; D is uncertain. The germline V gene has CDR1 SGHTA and CDR2 FQGNSA. The CDR3 sequence is 15 residues long. Trimming removed 5 bases at V and 0 bases at J, with 11 bases between. In DNA form, the CDR3 reads TGTGCCAGCAGCCCTTTCATGAGCTCCTACAATGAGCAGTTCTTC. This gives the protein CASSPFMSSYNEQFF.

The chain links TRBV10-3 to TRBJ2-3; TRBD2 aligns across 10 bases. Germline assignment: CDR1 ENHRY and CDR2 SYGVKD. V was clipped by 6 bases and J by 10 bases; unmatched bases: 16. The CDR3 has 16 residues. CDR3 sequence: CAIRVTSGEKGYAQYF. CDR3 DNA: TGTGCCATCAGAGTAACTAGCGGGGAGAAGGGGTACGCGCAGTATTTT.

The chain couples TRBV7-8 to TRBJ2-3; 8 bases align to TRBD2. This CDR3 spans 16 amino acids. Germline V gives CDR1 SGHVS, CDR2 FQNEAQ. After removal of 5 bases from V and 1 base from J, the junction contained 8 bases not matched to a gene. The CDR3 loop reads CASSPGGASGTDTQYF. The CDR3 DNA reads TGTGCCAGCAGCCCCGGGGGGGCCTCTGGCACAGATACGCAGTATTTT.

The gene calls are TRBV10-1 and TRBJ2-2, with 7 bases that match TRBD2. After removal of 9 bases from V and 4 bases from J, the junction contained 5 bases not matched to a gene. This CDR3 has 13 amino acids. CDR1 and CDR2 from the germline V gene are WNHNN and SYGVQD (reference sequence). CDR3 sequence reads: CASAGVITGELFF. Written as DNA, the CDR3 is TGCGCCAGTGCGGGGGTTATCACCGGGGAGCTGTTTTTT.

The rearrangement joins TRBV4-1 to TRBJ1-4; D gene unclear. Germline V gives CDR1 MGHRA, CDR2 YSYEKL. The germline V and J ends were trimmed by 1 base and 7 bases, with 7 bases remaining between them. This CDR3 region has 13 residues. Here the CDR3 DNA reads TGCGCCAGCAGCCAAGTCGCCGGTGAAAAACTGTTTTTT. This gives the protein CASSQVAGEKLFF.

CDR3 bases: TGTGCCAGCAGCTTAGGGGTTCCGGGACTAGCGGGAACATCGGTAGAGACCCAGTACTTC. It encodes CASSLGVPGLAGTSVETQYF. The rearrangement uses TRBV7-8 and TRBJ2-5, with TRBD2 matching over 13 bases. Trimming at V came to 1 base and at J to 4 bases, leaving 15 bases not matched to a gene. This CDR3 spans 20 amino acids. Germline CDR1 and CDR2: SGHVS and FQNEAQ.

The count of this clone is one. The chain couples TRBV19 to TRBJ1-2, with D maybe TRBD1 (5 bases). The CDR3 runs to 14 residues. CDR1 LNHDA and CDR2 SQIVND come from the germline V gene (reference sequence). Trimming pared 0 bases from V and 8 bases from J, leaving 13 bases between. As DNA, the CDR3 is TGTGCCAGTAGTATAGATCGGCAGGGCGGAGGCTACACCTTC. Its protein product is CASSIDRQGGGYTF.

The chain has TRBV7-9 and TRBJ2-7, with TRBD2 matching over 8 bases. Losses at the gene ends were 5 bases for V and 0 bases for J; bases not matched to a gene: 6. CDR1 and CDR2 (germline): SEHNR, FQNEAQ (reference sequence). The CDR3 is 15 residues long. The CDR3: CASSPRGTSSYEQYF. For the CDR3, the DNA is TGTGCCAGCAGCCCCCGGGGGACTAGCTCCTACGAGCAGTACTTC.

This clone was picked up one time. The V call is TRBV11-2, the J call TRBJ2-5, with TRBD2 matching over 7 bases. V shed 2 bases, J shed 2 bases, and the junction held 11 bases outside the gene matches. There are 17 residues in the CDR3. Per germline, CDR1 SGHAT and CDR2 FQNNGV. DNA of the CDR3: TGTGCCAGCAGCTTACTGGGGAGGGGAAGGGGTCAAGAGACCCAGTACTTC. Its protein product is CASSLLGRGRGQETQYF.

This chain uses TRBV5-1 with TRBJ2-7; 10 nucleotides agree with TRBD1. V was pared by 3 bases and J by 1 base, with 1 base of the junction left unmatched. CDR1 is SGHRS and CDR2 is YFSETQ in the germline V gene. This CDR3 comprises 14 residues. The CDR3 loop reads CASSWDRGSYEQYF. CDR3 nucleotides: TGCGCCAGCAGCTGGGACAGGGGTTCCTACGAGCAGTACTTC.

About this clone: This specimen includes other DNA sequences encoding the same CDR3. The V call is TRBV2, the J call TRBJ2-5; 12 nucleotides line up with TRBD2. V gave up 6 bases and J gave up 0 bases; unmatched junction bases: 2. The CDR3 has 15 amino acids. Germline loops: CDR1 SNHLY, CDR2 FYNNEI. CDR3 bases: TGTGCCAGCAGCGGGACTAGCGGGTACCAAGAGACCCAGTACTTC. This translates into CASSGTSGYQETQYF.

This chain connects TRBV11-1 to TRBJ2-1; 8 bases agree with TRBD2. The CDR3 loop spans 15 amino acids. With V trimmed by 2 bases and J by 5 bases, 5 bases remained unmatched. Looked up from germline, CDR1 is SGHAT and CDR2 is FQDESV (reference sequence). As DNA, the CDR3 is TGTGCCAGCAGCTTATACGCGGGGGGACACAATGAGCAGTTCTTC. It yields the protein CASSLYAGGHNEQFF.

V and J are TRBV10-3 and TRBJ2-5; TRBD2 matches 7 bases. The V segment lost 4 bases and the J segment 5 bases; nucleotides outside the gene matches: 4. This CDR3 contains 13 residues. Germline-derived CDR1 and CDR2 are ENHRY and SYGVKD. In nucleotides, the CDR3 is TGTGCCATCAGTGGGGGAGGGGTCGAGACCCAGTACTTC. It yields the protein CAISGGGVETQYF.

The V call is TRBV18, the J call TRBJ2-5; 11 bases are a match to TRBD1. CDR1 KGHSH and CDR2 LQKENI come from the germline V gene. Losses at the gene ends were 6 bases for V and 4 bases for J; bases not matched to a gene: 7. The CDR3 has 15 amino acids. The CDR3 coding sequence is TGTGCCAGCTCCCCCGGGACAGGGGGTGGAGAGACCCAGTACTTC. Its translation is CASSPGTGGGETQYF.

The V and J genes are TRBV11-3 and TRBJ2-5; 14 bases are shared with TRBD2. The junction had 5 bases not matched to a gene; V was cut back by 5 bases and J by 3 bases. This CDR3 spans 16 amino acids. Germline lookup yields CDR1 SGHNT and CDR2 YENEEA. The DNA for the CDR3 is TGTGCCAGCAGCCCGCGGACTAGCGGGGGGAAAGAGACCCAGTACTTC. It is translated as CASSPRTSGGKETQYF.

The J gene is TRBJ2-7, the V gene TRBV2; 11 bases align to TRBD2. The V gene's germline CDR1 is SNHLY and CDR2 FYNNEI. V lost 7 bases, J lost 3 bases, and 29 bases stayed unmatched. The CDR3 runs 22 residues. CDR3 bases: TGTGCCAGCACCGAAGGAATAGCGGGAGGGCCCGAAATTAAACTTAATCACTACGAGCAGTACTTC. It specifies CASTEGIAGGPEIKLNHYEQYF.

The rearrangement links TRBV10-3 to TRBJ2-7, with 10 bases fitting TRBD2. The CDR3 has 14 amino acids. Germline lookup yields CDR1 ENHRY and CDR2 SYGVKD. The V gene end was trimmed by 11 bases and the J gene end by 0 bases; junction bases not matched to a gene: 7. Written as DNA, the CDR3 is TGTGCCGTAAGGACTAGCGGAAACTCCTACGAGCAGTACTTC. This gives the protein CAVRTSGNSYEQYF.

About this clone: The same CDR3 is also encoded by other DNA sequences in this sample. The rearrangement uses TRBV2 and TRBJ2-7; TRBD2 might be the D (5 bases). This CDR3 has 12 residues. The germline V and J ends were trimmed by 4 bases and 2 bases, with 6 bases remaining between them. The germline V gene encodes CDR1 SNHLY and CDR2 FYNNEI. CDR3 sequence: CASSAGAYEQYF. CDR3 DNA: TGTGCCAGCAGTGCCGGGGCCTACGAGCAGTACTTC.

V is TRBV3-1 (or the pseudogene TRBV3-2) and J is TRBJ2-7; tentatively, D is TRBD1 (6 bases). With 5 bases removed from V and 2 bases from J, the gap between germline ends came to 13 bases. This CDR3 contains 14 residues. Germline CDR1 LGHDT, CDR2 YNNKEL (reference sequence). CDR3 protein: CASSSDRLTYEQYF. Written as DNA, the CDR3 is TGTGCCAGCAGCAGCGACAGGCTAACCTACGAGCAGTACTTC.

This CDR3 reads CASSPPGRGEEQYF. CDR3 DNA: TGTGCCAGCTCACCACCCGGCAGGGGAGAAGAGCAGTACTTC. V usage is TRBV18 and J usage is TRBJ2-7; D is perhaps TRBD1 (6 bases). The V gene's germline CDR1 is KGHSH and CDR2 LQKENI. This CDR3 spans 14 amino acids. Deletions cut 0 bases from V and 7 bases from J, with 13 bases between.

This clone was recorded once. This chain joins TRBV7-2 and TRBJ2-7; 10 bases agree with TRBD2. The CDR3 is 16 residues long. With 1 base clipped from V and 6 bases from J, the junction kept 9 bases outside the gene matches. CDR1 is SGHTA and CDR2 is FQGNSA in the germline V gene. The CDR3 reads CASSLVEREGLSEQYF. The CDR3 DNA follows: TGTGCCAGCAGCTTAGTGGAGCGGGAGGGCCTATCCGAGCAGTACTTC.

The J gene is TRBJ2-5, the V gene TRBV27; 7 nucleotides line up with TRBD2. The CDR3 sequence is 16 residues long. The V segment lost 5 bases and the J segment 0 bases; nucleotides outside the gene matches: 9. Germline V CDR1 and CDR2: MNHEY, SMNVEV (reference sequence). The DNA of the CDR3 is TGTGCCAGCAGTCCTCAGACTAGCAAGTACCAAGAGACCCAGTACTTC. Translating it yields CASSPQTSKYQETQYF.

The chain couples TRBV5-1 to TRBJ2-4; D gene unclear. This CDR3 spans 12 amino acids. Trimming took 3 bases from V and 7 from J, leaving 8 bases between them. From germline, CDR1 is SGHRS and CDR2 YFSETQ. CDR3 in DNA: TGCGCCAGCAGCTCAAACGGGAACATTCAGTACTTC. Amino acids: CASSSNGNIQYF.

The J gene is TRBJ1-1, the V gene TRBV10-3, with a possible D match to TRBD1 (6 bases). The CDR3 contains 19 residues. Trimming removed 4 bases from V and 0 bases from J, with 24 bases in between. Germline V gene lookup returns CDR1 ENHRY and CDR2 SYGVKD. CDR3: CAISGKLQGTNPLNTEAFF. In DNA, the CDR3 is TGTGCCATCAGTGGCAAATTGCAGGGGACCAACCCCCTGAACACTGAAGCTTTCTTT.

The chain recombines TRBV21-1 with TRBJ1-1; TRBD1 is the table's D call, not checked against the DNA. TRBV21-1 is an annotated pseudogene. This CDR3 region has 17 residues. The CDR3 is CASSKPGQGPLNTEAFF. CDR3 bases: TGTGCCAGCAGCAAACCGGGACAGGGACCTTTGAACACTGAAGCTTTCTTT.

The rearrangement links TRBV6-6 to TRBJ2-7; the match to TRBD1 covers 10 bases. CDR3 length: 14 amino acids. Germline V lookup: CDR1 MNHNY, CDR2 SVGAGI (reference sequence). J lost 2 bases, V lost 6 bases, and 4 bases had no gene match. CDR3 amino acids: CASRRTGGAYEQYF. CDR3 coding DNA: TGTGCCAGCAGACGGACAGGGGGAGCCTACGAGCAGTACTTC.

The rearrangement links TRBV10-3 to TRBJ2-2, with 7 bases identical to TRBD2. Losses at the gene ends were 8 bases for V and 4 bases for J; bases not matched to a gene: 7. The CDR3 is 14 residues long. The germline V gene encodes CDR1 ENHRY and CDR2 SYGVKD. The CDR3 coding sequence is TGTGCCATCGGCGGACTAGGCGGCACCGGGGAGCTGTTTTTT. Translated, it gives CAIGGLGGTGELFF.